Below, 10 T cell receptor beta chains from the same sample are listed, as sequenced in a study of OX40 agonist ivuxolimab in advanced cancers. TCRdb's table, derived via immunoSEQ multiplex PCR, lists solely in-frame clones and lacks some. The sample holds about 95,000 clones, approximately 85% seen once. Source: CD4+ or CD8+ T cells sorted from blood, taken in a trial of the OX40 agonist ivuxolimab. These receptors came from an adult with an advanced solid tumor such as melanoma, head and neck, liver or kidney cancer.

This rearrangement joins TRBV6-1 to TRBJ2-3; 10 bases agree with TRBD2. Germline lookup yields CDR1 MNHNS and CDR2 SASEGT. CDR3 length equals 17 residues. The J segment lost 5 bases and the V segment lost 2 bases, leaving 10 bases of the junction unmatched. CDR3 sequence reads: CASSESPLAGVGDTQYF. CDR3 in DNA: TGTGCCAGCAGTGAATCCCCGCTAGCGGGAGTTGGAGATACGCAGTATTTT.

Only one count was recorded for this clone. The V call is TRBV28, the J call TRBJ2-4; 9 nucleotides agree with TRBD2. V gave up 7 bases and J gave up 9 bases; unmatched junction bases: 7. CDR3 length: 13 residues. CDR1 and CDR2 from the germline V gene are MDHEN and SYDVKM. CDR3 sequence reads: CASKVAGVGIQYF. CDR3 coding DNA: TGTGCCAGCAAGGTAGCGGGAGTGGGCATTCAGTACTTC.

The rearrangement uses TRBV30 and TRBJ2-7; 8 bases map to TRBD1. Germline loops: CDR1 GTSNPN, CDR2 SVGIG (reference sequence). CDR3 length equals 13 residues. V gave up 5 bases and J gave up 3 bases; unmatched junction bases: 6. Here the CDR3 reads CAWGPDRVYEQYF. The CDR3 nucleotides read TGTGCCTGGGGACCGGACAGGGTCTACGAGCAGTACTTC.

The chain's CDR3 is CASSRTSGIFFYNEQFF. In nucleotides, the CDR3 is TGTGCCAGCAGCCGGACTAGCGGGATTTTTTTTTACAATGAGCAGTTCTTC. The chain employs TRBV2 and TRBJ2-1; 12 bases are shared with TRBD2. The CDR3 loop spans 17 amino acids. In germline, CDR1 is SNHLY, CDR2 FYNNEI. The V segment lost 6 bases and the J segment 4 bases; nucleotides outside the gene matches: 10.

This clone was seen a few times. This rearrangement joins TRBV27 to TRBJ1-1; the match to TRBD1 covers 10 bases. The V gene's germline CDR1 is MNHEY and CDR2 SMNVEV (reference sequence). This CDR3 is built from 16 residues. Trimming removed 5 bases from V and 3 bases from J; junction bases left unmatched: 9. The CDR3: CASSPGQGGSDTEAFF. The CDR3 DNA sequence: TGTGCCAGCAGTCCCGGACAGGGGGGGAGTGACACTGAAGCTTTCTTT.

V gene TRBV5-1 combines with J gene TRBJ1-3, with TRBD1 as a possible D gene (6 bases). This CDR3 has 15 amino acids. Germline loops: CDR1 SGHRS, CDR2 YFSETQ. Trimming stripped 4 bases from V and 5 bases from J, with 16 bases between. CDR3 sequence reads: CASSPGGGIRNTIYF. The DNA for the CDR3 is TGCGCCAGCAGCCCTGGAGGGGGGATAAGAAACACCATATATTTT.

The CDR3 DNA reads TGCGCCAGCAGATCTAACGGGTTGGTCTGGAACACTGAAGCTTTCTTT. This encodes CASRSNGLVWNTEAFF. The genes are TRBV5-1 and TRBJ1-1; D call uncertain. This CDR3 spans 16 amino acids. Trimming shortened V by 5 bases and J by 1 base, and 18 bases separated the two germline ends. The germline CDR1 and CDR2 sequences are SGHRS and YFSETQ. Full variable domain (missing parts from reference TRBV5-1 and TRBJ1-1): KAGVTQTPRYLIKTRGQQVTLSCSPISGHRSVSWYQQTPGQGLQFLFEYFSETQRNKGNFPGRFSGRQFSNSRSEMNVSTLELGDSALYLCASRSNGLVWNTEAFFGQGTRLTVV.

The V call is TRBV5-1, the J call TRBJ2-7; the D gene is possibly TRBD1 (5 bases). Germline V gives CDR1 SGHRS, CDR2 YFSETQ. There are 15 residues in the CDR3. Trimming shortened V by 0 bases and J by 4 bases, and 14 bases separated the two germline ends. DNA for the CDR3: TGCGCCAGCAGCTTGGGTCTAGGAAGGGGATACGAGCAGTACTTC. Protein sequence: CASSLGLGRGYEQYF.

The chain is built from TRBV9 and TRBJ2-1; 8 bases align to TRBD2. The CDR3 loop spans 15 amino acids. Trimming cost V 4 bases and J 0 bases; bases outside gene matches: 3. Germline V gene lookup returns CDR1 SGDLS and CDR2 YYNGEE. The CDR3 reads CASSKGTSSYNEQFF. The CDR3 bases are TGTGCCAGCAGCAAAGGGACTAGCTCCTACAATGAGCAGTTCTTC.

The chain carries TRBV5-1 and TRBJ1-1, with 12 bases identical to TRBD1. In germline, CDR1 is SGHRS, CDR2 YFSETQ. The CDR3 length is 16 residues. Losses at the gene ends were 4 bases for V and 4 bases for J; bases not matched to a gene: 8. CDR3 sequence reads: CASSLRDRGRITEAFF. The DNA of the CDR3 is TGCGCCAGCAGCCTACGGGACAGGGGGCGGATCACTGAAGCTTTCTTT.